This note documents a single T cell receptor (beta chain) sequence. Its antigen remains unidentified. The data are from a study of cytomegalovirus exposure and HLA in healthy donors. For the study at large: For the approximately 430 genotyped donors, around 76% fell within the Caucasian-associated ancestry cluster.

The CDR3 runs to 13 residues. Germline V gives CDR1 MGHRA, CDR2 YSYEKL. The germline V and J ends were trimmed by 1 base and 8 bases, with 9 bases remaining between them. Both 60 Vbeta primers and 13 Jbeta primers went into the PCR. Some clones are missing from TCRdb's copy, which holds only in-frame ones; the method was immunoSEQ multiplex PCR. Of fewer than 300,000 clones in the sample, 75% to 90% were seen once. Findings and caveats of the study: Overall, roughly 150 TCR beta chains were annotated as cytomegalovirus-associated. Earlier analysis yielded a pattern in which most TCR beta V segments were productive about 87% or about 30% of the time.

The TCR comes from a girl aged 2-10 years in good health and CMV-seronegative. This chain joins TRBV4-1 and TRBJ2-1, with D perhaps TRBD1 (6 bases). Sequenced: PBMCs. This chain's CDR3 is CASSQVGGDEQFF. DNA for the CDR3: TGCGCCAGCAGCCAAGTAGGGGGAGATGAGCAGTTCTTC.